This T cell receptor (beta chain) was captured by sequencing in a study of blood T cell repertoires in COVID-19. This clone was seen only once. V lost 1 base and J 0 bases, leaving 9 bases between the germline ends. Germline loops: CDR1 SGHTA, CDR2 FQGNSA. There are 15 residues in the CDR3. Sequencing used immunoSEQ multiplex PCR; TCRdb keeps in-frame clones, though not all of them. The sample yields roughly 200,000 clones, around 79% seen once. This chain uses TRBV7-2 with TRBJ1-1, with no clear D. This sequence originates from a woman aged 40 to 50 with COVID-19, enrolled during active disease. The material sequenced was peripheral blood. This CDR3 reads CASSLGTEMNTEAFF. CDR3 nucleotides: TGTGCCAGCAGCTTAGGTACAGAGATGAACACTGAAGCTTTCTTT.